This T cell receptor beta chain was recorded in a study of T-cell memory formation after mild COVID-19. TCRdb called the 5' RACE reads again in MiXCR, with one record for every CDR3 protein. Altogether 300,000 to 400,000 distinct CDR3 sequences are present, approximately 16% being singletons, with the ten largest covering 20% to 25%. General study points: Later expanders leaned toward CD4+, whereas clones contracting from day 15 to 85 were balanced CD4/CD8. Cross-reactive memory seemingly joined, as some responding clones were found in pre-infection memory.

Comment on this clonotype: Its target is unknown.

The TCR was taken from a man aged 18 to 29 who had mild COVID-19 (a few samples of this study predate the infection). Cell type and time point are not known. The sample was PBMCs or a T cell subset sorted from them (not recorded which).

CDR3 amino acids: CASSFLGQGENTEAFF. The CDR3 nucleotides read TGTGCCAGCAGCTTTCTCGGACAGGGGGAAAACACTGAAGCTTTCTTT. The V call is TRBV11-2, the J call TRBJ1-1, with 10 bases fitting TRBD1. This CDR3 has 16 amino acids. V trimming: 3 bases; J trimming: 2 bases; junction bases outside the gene matches: 6. Per the germline V gene, CDR1 is SGHAT and CDR2 is FQNNGV. Using reference TRBV11-2 and TRBJ1-1 for the parts outside the CDR3, the full variable domain is EAGVAQSPRYKIIEKRQSVAFWCNPISGHATLYWYQQILGQGPKLLIQFQNNGVVDDSQLPKDRFSAERLKGVDSTLKIQPAKLEDSAVYLCASSFLGQGENTEAFFGQGTRLTVV.